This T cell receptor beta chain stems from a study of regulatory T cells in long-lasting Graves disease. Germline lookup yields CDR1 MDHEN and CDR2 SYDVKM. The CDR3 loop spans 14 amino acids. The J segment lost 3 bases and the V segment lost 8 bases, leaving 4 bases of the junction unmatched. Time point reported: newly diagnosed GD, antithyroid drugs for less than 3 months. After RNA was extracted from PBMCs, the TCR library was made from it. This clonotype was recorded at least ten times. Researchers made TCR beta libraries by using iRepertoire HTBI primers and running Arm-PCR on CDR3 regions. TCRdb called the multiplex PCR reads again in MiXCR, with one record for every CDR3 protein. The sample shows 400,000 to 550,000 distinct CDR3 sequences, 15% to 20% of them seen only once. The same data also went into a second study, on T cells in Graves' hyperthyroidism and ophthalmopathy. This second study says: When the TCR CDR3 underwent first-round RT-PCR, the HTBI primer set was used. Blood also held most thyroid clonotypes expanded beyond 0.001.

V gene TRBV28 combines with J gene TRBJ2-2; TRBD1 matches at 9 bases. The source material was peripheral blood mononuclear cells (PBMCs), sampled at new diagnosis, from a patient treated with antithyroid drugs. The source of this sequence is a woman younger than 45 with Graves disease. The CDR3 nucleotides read TGTGCCAGCCAAACAGGGGGCGACACCGGGGAGCTGTTTTTT. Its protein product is CASQTGGDTGELFF.